A single sample gave rise to the 15 T cell receptor beta chains below, sequenced in a study of PD-L1 blockade in urothelial cancer. Time point denoted: peripheral blood 6 weeks after treatment start. Clones were read by immunoSEQ multiplex PCR, and TCRdb kept only the in-frame ones, dropping some. In the table there are some 110,000 clones, about 89% of which are singletons. Sequenced here: PBMCs, sampled around atezolizumab (anti-PD-L1) treatment. The source of these receptors is a man aged 60-69 years with urothelial cancer.

V is TRBV29-1 and J is TRBJ2-7, with TRBD2 as a possible D gene (6 bases). CDR3 length equals 13 residues. V was shortened by 3 bases and J by 4 bases, with 13 bases between the two germline ends. The germline V gene has CDR1 SQVTM and CDR2 ANQGSEA. The chain's CDR3 is CSVEGPGEYEQYF. Written as DNA, the CDR3 is TGCAGCGTTGAGGGCCCGGGGGAATACGAGCAGTACTTC.

V usage is TRBV30 and J usage is TRBJ2-3; 13 bases are a match to TRBD2. The ends lost 2 bases at V and 6 bases at J; junction bases unmatched: 11. Germline CDR1 and CDR2: GTSNPN and SVGIG (reference sequence). The CDR3 has 17 amino acids. The chain's CDR3 is CAWSSGLAGVGEDTQYF. DNA of the CDR3: TGTGCCTGGAGTTCCGGACTAGCGGGAGTAGGGGAGGATACGCAGTATTTT.

The chain uses TRBV11-3 and TRBJ2-3; 7 bases are shared with TRBD1. V was pared by 1 base and J by 0 bases, with 4 bases of the junction left unmatched. Germline loops: CDR1 SGHNT, CDR2 YENEEA. The CDR3 consists of 16 residues. The CDR3: CASSLGAGGSTDTQYF. CDR3 sequence (DNA): TGTGCCAGCAGCTTAGGAGCAGGGGGAAGCACAGATACGCAGTATTTT.

Regarding this clone: The junction differs from germline at one of its ends, possibly a read error. This rearrangement joins TRBV19 to TRBJ1-3, with TRBD1 identical over 7 bases. The CDR3 sequence is 14 residues long. CDR1 and CDR2 (germline): LNHDA, SQIVND (reference sequence). The DNA for the CDR3 is TGTGTCAGTACGGGACAGCACTCTGGAAACACCATATATTTT. As protein: CVSTGQHSGNTIYF.

V is TRBV9 and J is TRBJ2-2; a possible D gene is TRBD2 (5 bases). The germline CDR1 and CDR2 sequences are SGDLS and YYNGEE. The CDR3 length is 12 residues. Trimming took 7 bases from V and 4 from J, leaving 8 bases between them. The CDR3 DNA reads as TGTGCCAGCGAAGAGGGCACCGGGGAGCTGTTTTTT. Protein: CASEEGTGELFF.

This sequence joins TRBV18 and TRBJ1-5; D might be TRBD1 (5 bases). CDR3 length: 15 amino acids. Trimming removed 3 bases at V and 0 bases at J, with 9 bases between. Germline CDR1 reads KGHSH; CDR2 reads LQKENI. The CDR3 DNA reads as TGTGCCAGCTCACCGCAGGGAAATAGCAATCAGCCCCAGCATTTT. It encodes CASSPQGNSNQPQHF.

The chain recombines TRBV28 with TRBJ2-7; perhaps TRBD1 as D (5 bases). This CDR3 contains 13 residues. The V gene lost 2 bases and the J gene lost 3 bases, with 8 bases spanning the gap. From germline, CDR1 is MDHEN and CDR2 SYDVKM. CDR3 in DNA: TGTGCCAGCAGTTTACAGGGATACTACGAGCAGTACTTC. It codes for CASSLQGYYEQYF.

This chain uses TRBV27 with TRBJ1-5; no reliable D call. The CDR3 totals 13 residues. V lost 5 bases and J 4 bases, leaving 9 bases between the germline ends. Germline-derived CDR1 and CDR2 are MNHEY and SMNVEV (reference sequence). The CDR3 loop reads CASSPRVNQPQHF. For the CDR3, the DNA is TGTGCCAGCAGTCCGAGGGTGAATCAGCCCCAGCATTTT.

The chain couples TRBV4-1 to TRBJ2-7; 7 bases are a match to TRBD2. Germline lookup yields CDR1 MGHRA and CDR2 YSYEKL. The V and J ends lost 1 base and 0 bases, in that order; junction bases with no gene match: 3. CDR3 size: 15 residues. The CDR3 nucleotides are TGCGCCAGCAGCCAAGGGGGGGGGAGCTCCTACGAGCAGTACTTC. This codes for CASSQGGGSSYEQYF.

The chain recombines TRBV7-3 with TRBJ2-7; 9 nucleotides agree with TRBD1. CDR3 length: 15 residues. The ends lost 5 bases at V and 3 bases at J; junction bases unmatched: 8. Germline CDR1 is SGHTA and CDR2 is FQGTGA. The CDR3 sequence: CASSQQGQGGYEQYF. CDR3 sequence (DNA): TGTGCCAGCAGCCAACAGGGACAGGGAGGCTACGAGCAGTACTTC.

The chain carries TRBV15 and TRBJ2-7, with D unresolved. V was shortened by 0 bases and J by 6 bases, with 9 bases between the two germline ends. CDR1 is LNHNV, CDR2 YYDKDF, per germline (reference sequence). The CDR3 covers 13 residues. In DNA form, the CDR3 reads TGTGCCACCAGCAGAGATTTTAGTTCCGAGCAGTACTTC. Its translation: CATSRDFSSEQYF.

The chain links TRBV5-6 to TRBJ2-5, with D perhaps matching TRBD2 (6 bases). V lost 3 bases to trimming and J lost 1 base, with 13 bases between them. The CDR3 extends over 15 amino acids. CDR1 is SGHDT, CDR2 YYEEEE, per germline. The CDR3 region has the DNA TGTGCCAGCAGCTATGGGGGGTTGGGCCAAGAGACCCAGTACTTC. Its translation is CASSYGGLGQETQYF.

The gene calls are TRBV6-1 and TRBJ2-7; 9 positions match TRBD1. V trimming: 6 bases; J trimming: 2 bases; junction bases outside the gene matches: 5. Germline loops: CDR1 MNHNS, CDR2 SASEGT. The CDR3 runs 14 residues. The CDR3 region has the DNA TGTGCCAGCAGATTCGGGACAGGGCCCTACGAGCAGTACTTC. Its translation is CASRFGTGPYEQYF.

The J gene is TRBJ2-2, the V gene TRBV7-3; D call uncertain. Germline lookup yields CDR1 SGHTA and CDR2 FQGTGA. V was trimmed by 5 bases and J by 5 bases, leaving 12 bases between them. CDR3 length equals 14 residues. The CDR3 is CASSDIQRTGELFF. CDR3 nucleotide sequence: TGTGCCAGCAGCGATATACAGAGAACCGGGGAGCTGTTTTTT.

This sequence joins TRBV5-6 and TRBJ2-7; TRBD1 matches at 7 bases. The germline V gene encodes CDR1 SGHDT and CDR2 YYEEEE. The CDR3 totals 15 residues. V dropped 3 bases and J dropped 4; count of bases not matched to a gene: 10. The chain's CDR3 is CASSSGGVAQYEQYF. CDR3 sequence (DNA): TGTGCCAGCAGCTCAGGGGGAGTCGCCCAGTACGAGCAGTACTTC.